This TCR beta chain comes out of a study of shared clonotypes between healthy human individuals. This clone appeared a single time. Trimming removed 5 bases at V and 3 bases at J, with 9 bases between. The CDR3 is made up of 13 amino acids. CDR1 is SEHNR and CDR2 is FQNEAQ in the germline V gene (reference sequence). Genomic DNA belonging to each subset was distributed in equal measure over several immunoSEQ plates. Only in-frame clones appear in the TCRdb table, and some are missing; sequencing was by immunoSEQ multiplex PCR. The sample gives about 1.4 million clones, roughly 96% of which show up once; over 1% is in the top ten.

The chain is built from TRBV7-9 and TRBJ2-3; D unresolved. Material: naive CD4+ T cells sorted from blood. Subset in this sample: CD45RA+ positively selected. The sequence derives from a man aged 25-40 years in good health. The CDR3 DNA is TGTGCCAGCAGCCCTCGCCGAACAGATACGCAGTATTTT. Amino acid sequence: CASSPRRTDTQYF.